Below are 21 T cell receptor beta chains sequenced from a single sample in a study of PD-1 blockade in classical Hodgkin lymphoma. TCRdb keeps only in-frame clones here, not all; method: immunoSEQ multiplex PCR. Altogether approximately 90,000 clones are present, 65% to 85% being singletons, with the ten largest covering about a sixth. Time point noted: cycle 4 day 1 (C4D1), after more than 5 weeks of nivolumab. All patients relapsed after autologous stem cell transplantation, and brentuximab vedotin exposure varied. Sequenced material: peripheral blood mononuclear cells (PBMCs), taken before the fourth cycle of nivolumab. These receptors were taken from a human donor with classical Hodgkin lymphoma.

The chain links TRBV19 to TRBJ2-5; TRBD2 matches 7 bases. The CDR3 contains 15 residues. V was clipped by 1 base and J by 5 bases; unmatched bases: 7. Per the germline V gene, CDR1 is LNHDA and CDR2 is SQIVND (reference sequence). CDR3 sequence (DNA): TGTGCCAGTAGTATAGCGCGGGGGATCGCGGAGACCCAGTACTTC. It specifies CASSIARGIAETQYF.

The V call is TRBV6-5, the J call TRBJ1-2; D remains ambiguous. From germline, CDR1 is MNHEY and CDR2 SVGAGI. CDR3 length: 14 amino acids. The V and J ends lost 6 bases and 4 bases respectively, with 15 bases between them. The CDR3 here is CASSHKTAFYGYTF. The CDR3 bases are TGTGCCAGCAGCCATAAAACCGCGTTCTATGGCTACACCTTC.

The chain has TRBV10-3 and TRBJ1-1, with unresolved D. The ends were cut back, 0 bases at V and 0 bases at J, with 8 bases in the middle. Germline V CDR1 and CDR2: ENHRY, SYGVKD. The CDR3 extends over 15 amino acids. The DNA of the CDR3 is TGTGCCATCAGTGAGTCTCGGGTTATGAACACTGAAGCTTTCTTT. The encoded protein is CAISESRVMNTEAFF.

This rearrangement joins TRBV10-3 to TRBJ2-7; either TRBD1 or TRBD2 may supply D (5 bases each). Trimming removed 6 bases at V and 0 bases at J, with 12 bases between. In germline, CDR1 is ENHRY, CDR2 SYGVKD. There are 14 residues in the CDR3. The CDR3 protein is CAIRAWGTSYEQYF. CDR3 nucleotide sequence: TGTGCCATCAGGGCCTGGGGGACCTCCTACGAGCAGTACTTC.

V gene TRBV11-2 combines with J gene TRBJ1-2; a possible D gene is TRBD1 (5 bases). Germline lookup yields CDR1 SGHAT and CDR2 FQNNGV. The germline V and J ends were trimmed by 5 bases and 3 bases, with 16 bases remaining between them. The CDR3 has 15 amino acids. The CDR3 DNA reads TGTGCCAGCAGCCCCGGATCAGGGAGGGACTATGGCTACACCTTC. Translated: CASSPGSGRDYGYTF.

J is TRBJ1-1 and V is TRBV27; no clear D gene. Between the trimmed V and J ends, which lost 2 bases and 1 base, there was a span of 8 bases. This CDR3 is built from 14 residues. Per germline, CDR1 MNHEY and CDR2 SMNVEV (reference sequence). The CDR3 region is CASSLGNGNTEAFF. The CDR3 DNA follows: TGTGCCAGCAGTTTAGGGAATGGGAACACTGAAGCTTTCTTT.

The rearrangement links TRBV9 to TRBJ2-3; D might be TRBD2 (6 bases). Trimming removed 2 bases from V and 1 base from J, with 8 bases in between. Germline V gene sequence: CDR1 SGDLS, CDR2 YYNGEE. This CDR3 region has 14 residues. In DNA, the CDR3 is TGTGCCAGCAGCGTTAGCGGACGCACAGATACGCAGTATTTT. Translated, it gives CASSVSGRTDTQYF.

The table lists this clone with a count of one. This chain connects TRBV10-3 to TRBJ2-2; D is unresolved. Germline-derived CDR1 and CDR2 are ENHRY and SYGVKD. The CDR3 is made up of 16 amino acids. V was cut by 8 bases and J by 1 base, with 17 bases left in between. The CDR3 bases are TGTGCCATCGCCGAAGGGCATTTTGTGAACACCGGGGAGCTGTTTTTT. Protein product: CAIAEGHFVNTGELFF.

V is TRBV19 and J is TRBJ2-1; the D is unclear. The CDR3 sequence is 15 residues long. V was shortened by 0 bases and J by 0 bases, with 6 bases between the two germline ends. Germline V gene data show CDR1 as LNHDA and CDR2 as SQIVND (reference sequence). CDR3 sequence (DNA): TGTGCCAGTAGTATAGACGGAACCTCCTACAATGAGCAGTTCTTC. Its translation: CASSIDGTSYNEQFF.

CDR3 sequence: CASSQVWQGDNEQYF. The CDR3 DNA is TGTGCCAGCAGCCAAGTGTGGCAGGGGGACAACGAGCAGTACTTC. This chain joins TRBV4-2 and TRBJ2-7; TRBD1 aligns across 7 bases. V gave up 1 base and J gave up 5 bases; unmatched junction bases: 8. Looked up from germline, CDR1 is LGHNA and CDR2 is YNFKEQ. This CDR3 is 15 amino acids long.

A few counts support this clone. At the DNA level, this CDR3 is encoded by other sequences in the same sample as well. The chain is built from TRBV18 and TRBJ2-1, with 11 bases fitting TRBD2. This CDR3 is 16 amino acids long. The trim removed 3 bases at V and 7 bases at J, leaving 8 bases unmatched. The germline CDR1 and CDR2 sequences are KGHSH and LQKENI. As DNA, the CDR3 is TGTGCCAGCTCACCCGCTTTAGCGGGAGGGCCGAATGAGCAGTTCTTC. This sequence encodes CASSPALAGGPNEQFF.

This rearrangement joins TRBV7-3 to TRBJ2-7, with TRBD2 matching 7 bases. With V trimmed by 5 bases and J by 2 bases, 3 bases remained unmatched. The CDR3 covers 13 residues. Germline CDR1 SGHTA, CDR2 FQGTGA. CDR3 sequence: CASSHGGTYEQYF. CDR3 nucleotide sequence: TGTGCCAGCAGCCACGGGGGGACCTACGAGCAGTACTTC.

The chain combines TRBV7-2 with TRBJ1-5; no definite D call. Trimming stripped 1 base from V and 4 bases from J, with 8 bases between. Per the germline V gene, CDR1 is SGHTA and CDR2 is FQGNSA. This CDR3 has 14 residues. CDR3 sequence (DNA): TGTGCCAGCAGCTTAGGGCAGATTAATCAGCCCCAGCATTTT. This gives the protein CASSLGQINQPQHF.

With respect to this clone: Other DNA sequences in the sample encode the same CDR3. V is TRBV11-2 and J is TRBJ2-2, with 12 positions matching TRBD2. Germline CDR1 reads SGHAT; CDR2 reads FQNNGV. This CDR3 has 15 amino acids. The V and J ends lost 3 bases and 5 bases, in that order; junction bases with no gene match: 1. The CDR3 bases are TGTGCCAGCAGCTTTCTAGCGGGAGGGACCGGGGAGCTGTTTTTT. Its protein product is CASSFLAGGTGELFF. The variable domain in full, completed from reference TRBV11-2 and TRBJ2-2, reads EAGVAQSPRYKIIEKRQSVAFWCNPISGHATLYWYQQILGQGPKLLIQFQNNGVVDDSQLPKDRFSAERLKGVDSTLKIQPAKLEDSAVYLCASSFLAGGTGELFFGEGSRLTVL.

CDR3 protein: CAWSTESGELFF. The CDR3 nucleotides are TGTGCCTGGAGTACCGAGAGCGGGGAGCTGTTTTTT. This rearrangement joins TRBV30 to TRBJ2-2; D is unresolved. CDR1 GTSNPN and CDR2 SVGIG come from the germline V gene (reference sequence). There are 12 residues in the CDR3. V was cut by 2 bases and J by 7 bases, with 8 bases left in between.

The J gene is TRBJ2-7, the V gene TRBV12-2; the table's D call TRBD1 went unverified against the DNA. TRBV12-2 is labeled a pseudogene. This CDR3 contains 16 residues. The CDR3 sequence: CASRSPGTGKSYEQYF. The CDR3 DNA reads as TGTGCAAGTCGCTCCCCCGGGACAGGGAAGAGCTACGAGCAGTACTTC.

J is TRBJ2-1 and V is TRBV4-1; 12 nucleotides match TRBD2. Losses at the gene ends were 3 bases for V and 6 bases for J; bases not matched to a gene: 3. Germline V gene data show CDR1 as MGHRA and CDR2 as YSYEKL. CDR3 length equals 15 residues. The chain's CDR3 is CASSQLAGGLNEQFF. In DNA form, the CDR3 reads TGCGCCAGCAGCCAGCTAGCGGGAGGGCTCAATGAGCAGTTCTTC.

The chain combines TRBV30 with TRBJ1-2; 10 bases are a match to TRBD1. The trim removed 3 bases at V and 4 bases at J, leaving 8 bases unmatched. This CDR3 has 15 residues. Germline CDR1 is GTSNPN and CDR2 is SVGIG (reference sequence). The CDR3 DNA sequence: TGTGCCTGGAGAACCGGGACAGGGGCTTCCTATGGCTACACCTTC. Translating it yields CAWRTGTGASYGYTF.

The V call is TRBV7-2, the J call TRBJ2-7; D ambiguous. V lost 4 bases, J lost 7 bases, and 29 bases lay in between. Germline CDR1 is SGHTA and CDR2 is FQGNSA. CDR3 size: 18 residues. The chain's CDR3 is CASSSVIFGRADDEEQYF. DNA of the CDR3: TGTGCCAGCAGCTCCGTGATTTTCGGTAGGGCCGACGATGAAGAGCAGTACTTC. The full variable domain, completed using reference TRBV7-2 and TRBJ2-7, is GAGVSQSPSNKVTEKGKDVELRCDPISGHTALYWYRQSLGQGLEFLIYFQGNSAPDKSGLPSDRFSAERTGGSVSTLTIQRTQQEDSAVYLCASSSVIFGRADDEEQYFGPGTRLTVT.

CDR3 bases: TGTGCCAGCAGCCGGGGAAACCCGAGCTCCTACGAGCAGTACTTC. Amino acid sequence: CASSRGNPSSYEQYF. The chain is built from TRBV7-2 and TRBJ2-7, with D perhaps matching TRBD2 (5 bases). Germline values: CDR1 SGHTA, CDR2 FQGNSA. The germline V and J ends were trimmed by 5 bases and 0 bases, with 14 bases remaining between them. The CDR3 loop spans 15 amino acids.

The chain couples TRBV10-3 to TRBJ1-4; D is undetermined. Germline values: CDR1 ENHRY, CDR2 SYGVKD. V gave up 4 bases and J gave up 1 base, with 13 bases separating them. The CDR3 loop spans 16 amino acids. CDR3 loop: CAISATPGGTNEKLFF. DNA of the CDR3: TGTGCCATCAGTGCAACTCCGGGAGGAACTAATGAAAAACTGTTTTTT.